Below, 21 T cell receptor beta chains from the same sample are listed, as sequenced in a study of T cell responses to AZD1222 COVID-19 vaccine. Profiled with immunoSEQ multiplex PCR; TCRdb holds only in-frame clones, not every one. The sample carries around 140,000 clones, around 90% recorded once. Sample: peripheral blood, taken on day 0 of AZD1222 vaccination. The receptors were gathered from an adult in good health.

V gene TRBV21-1 combines with J gene TRBJ1-1; the D call in the table, TRBD1, was not verified against the DNA. TRBV21-1 is a pseudogene. The CDR3 is made up of 18 amino acids. The CDR3 protein is CASSKALGHPIMNTEAFF. In nucleotides, the CDR3 is TGTGCCAGCAGCAAAGCGCTGGGACACCCCATCATGAACACTGAAGCTTTCTTT.

This clone was recorded only once. The genes are TRBV7-2 and TRBJ2-1; D might be TRBD2 (5 bases). V lost 1 base and J 4 bases, leaving 14 bases between the germline ends. The CDR3 contains 16 residues. CDR1 SGHTA and CDR2 FQGNSA come from the germline V gene. CDR3 bases: TGTGCCAGCAGCTTAGGGGGTAGCGAGCGATACAATGAGCAGTTCTTC. This encodes CASSLGGSERYNEQFF.

V is TRBV5-1 and J is TRBJ2-1, with 12 nucleotides matching TRBD2. The ends lost 0 bases at V and 8 bases at J; junction bases unmatched: 0. Germline V gene data show CDR1 as SGHRS and CDR2 as YFSETQ. The CDR3 has 14 residues. The CDR3 sequence is CASSLGLAGDEQFF. The CDR3 DNA follows: TGCGCCAGCAGCTTGGGACTAGCGGGAGATGAGCAGTTCTTC.

The gene calls are TRBV9 and TRBJ2-7; a possible D gene is TRBD1 (6 bases). This CDR3 spans 16 amino acids. The germline V gene has CDR1 SGDLS and CDR2 YYNGEE. Trimming removed 0 bases at V and 1 base at J, with 14 bases between. Here the CDR3 reads CASSVEQGRGSYEQYF. The CDR3 nucleotides read TGTGCCAGCAGCGTAGAGCAGGGCAGGGGTTCCTACGAGCAGTACTTC.

Concerning this clone: Compared with germline, one end of the junction differs, possibly owing to a read error. The V call is TRBV4-2, the J call TRBJ1-2; D not certain. This CDR3 has 15 residues. Germline lookup yields CDR1 LGHNA and CDR2 YNFKEQ. DNA of the CDR3: TGTGCCAGCAGCCAAGTATCCGATCCTAATTATGGCTACACCTTC. Encoded protein: CASSQVSDPNYGYTF.

The chain combines TRBV24-1 with TRBJ1-1, with a possible D match to TRBD1 (6 bases). The CDR3 contains 16 residues. CDR1 and CDR2 from the germline V gene are KGHDR and SFDVKD. Trimming removed 9 bases at V and 5 bases at J, with 24 bases between. The CDR3 reads CATRTSGRGALTEAFF. The CDR3 DNA reads TGTGCCACCCGAACCTCGGGACGGGGGGCCCTTACTGAAGCTTTCTTT.

J is TRBJ1-4 and V is TRBV19; perhaps TRBD1 as D (5 bases). Germline V gene lookup returns CDR1 LNHDA and CDR2 SQIVND (reference sequence). This CDR3 has 15 amino acids. Trimming left V 3 bases short and J 5 bases short, with 13 bases between. The CDR3 sequence is CASSIERGRNEKLFF. The CDR3 DNA is TGTGCCAGTAGTATCGAAAGGGGAAGGAATGAAAAACTGTTTTTT. Full variable domain (remainder filled in from reference TRBV19 and TRBJ1-4): DGGITQSPKYLFRKEGQNVTLSCEQNLNHDAMYWYRQDPGQGLRLIYYSQIVNDFQKGDIAEGYSVSREKKESFPLTVTSAQKNPTAFYLCASSIERGRNEKLFFGSGTQLSVL.

This sequence joins TRBV18 and TRBJ1-1, with D unresolved. V was shortened by 3 bases and J by 1 base, with 3 bases between the two germline ends. CDR1 is KGHSH, CDR2 LQKENI, per germline. The CDR3 has 12 residues. This CDR3 reads CASSPKNTEAFF. The CDR3 DNA is TGTGCCAGCTCACCCAAGAACACTGAAGCTTTCTTT.

The chain is built from TRBV2 and TRBJ1-4; D might be TRBD1 (5 bases). Trimming shortened V by 4 bases and J by 2 bases, and 8 bases separated the two germline ends. The CDR3 sequence is 14 residues long. CDR1 and CDR2 from the germline V gene are SNHLY and FYNNEI. CDR3 loop: CASSGQGTNEKLFF. DNA of the CDR3: TGTGCCAGCAGTGGGCAGGGTACTAATGAAAAACTGTTTTTT.

The chain has TRBV6-1 and TRBJ1-2; possibly TRBD1 for D (5 bases). This CDR3 has 16 residues. In germline, CDR1 is MNHNS, CDR2 SASEGT. Between the trimmed V and J ends, which lost 2 bases and 7 bases, there was a span of 20 bases. As DNA, the CDR3 is TGTGCCAGCAGTGAAATCTCGTGGCAGGGATGGAGTGGCTACACCTTC. It is translated as CASSEISWQGWSGYTF.

This clone has only a few counts. The chain has TRBV2 and TRBJ2-2, with 10 nucleotides matching TRBD1. CDR1 is SNHLY and CDR2 is FYNNEI in the germline V gene. CDR3 length equals 17 residues. J lost 5 bases, V lost 10 bases, and 16 bases had no gene match. CDR3 region: CAIKAPRDRGLTGELFF. The CDR3 nucleotides read TGTGCCATCAAGGCTCCCCGGGACAGGGGCTTAACCGGGGAGCTGTTTTTT.

V is TRBV7-9 and J is TRBJ1-5; the D gene is possibly TRBD1 (5 bases). With 1 base removed from V and 0 bases from J, the gap between germline ends came to 10 bases. This CDR3 has 16 amino acids. Germline V lookup: CDR1 SEHNR, CDR2 FQNEAQ (reference sequence). The CDR3 nucleotides are TGTGCCAGCAGCTTAGAGACAGTTTATAGCAATCAGCCCCAGCATTTT. This sequence encodes CASSLETVYSNQPQHF.

V gene TRBV18 combines with J gene TRBJ2-7; 9 bases match TRBD1. V shed 2 bases and J 5 bases; nucleotides not matched to a gene: 7. Germline-derived CDR1 and CDR2 are KGHSH and LQKENI. The CDR3 consists of 15 residues. The CDR3 nucleotides are TGTGCCAGCTCACCATTCCGGGACAGGGTACACGAGCAGTACTTC. Translated: CASSPFRDRVHEQYF. Drawing the rest from reference TRBV18 and TRBJ2-7, the complete variable domain is NAGVMQNPRHLVRRRGQEARLRCSPMKGHSHVYWYRQLPEEGLKFMVYLQKENIIDESGMPKERFSAEFPKEGPSILRIQQVVRGDSAAYFCASSPFRDRVHEQYFGPGTRLTVT.

This rearrangement joins TRBV7-9 to TRBJ1-2; the D gene is possibly TRBD1 (6 bases). The CDR3 loop spans 14 amino acids. CDR1 and CDR2 (germline): SEHNR, FQNEAQ (reference sequence). Trimming pared 3 bases from V and 4 bases from J, leaving 12 bases between. The CDR3 region has the DNA TGTGCCAGCAGCTTCCCCGACAGGACCTATGGCTACACCTTC. This sequence encodes CASSFPDRTYGYTF.

This chain joins TRBV6-1 and TRBJ2-7; unclear D gene. The ends were cut back, 2 bases at V and 1 base at J, with 12 bases in the middle. The germline gives CDR1 MNHNS, CDR2 SASEGT. The CDR3 spans 15 residues. In DNA, the CDR3 is TGTGCCAGCAGTGAAAATTCCCGTCGATCCTACGAGCAGTACTTC. Translation gives CASSENSRRSYEQYF.

The CDR3 spells CASSLRRANSYNEQFF. CDR3 nucleotides: TGTGCCAGCAGCCTGAGGAGGGCGAACTCCTACAATGAGCAGTTCTTC. The chain is built from TRBV11-1 and TRBJ2-1; D may be TRBD2 (6 bases). Trimming stripped 5 bases from V and 0 bases from J, with 14 bases between. Germline-derived CDR1 and CDR2 are SGHAT and FQDESV (reference sequence). This CDR3 is built from 16 residues.

The chain joins TRBV27 to TRBJ2-6, with D uncertain. This CDR3 has 14 residues. In germline, CDR1 is MNHEY, CDR2 SMNVEV (reference sequence). V was trimmed by 6 bases and J by 0 bases, leaving 6 bases between them. The CDR3 protein is CASRIGSGANVLTF. The DNA of the CDR3 is TGTGCCAGCAGGATTGGCTCTGGGGCCAACGTCCTGACTTTC.

This clone was observed a single time. The chain joins TRBV27 to TRBJ2-7; TRBD1 is a possible D gene (5 bases). The CDR3 covers 13 residues. The V end lost 5 bases, the J end lost 3 bases, and 11 bases lay between the germline ends. Germline assignment: CDR1 MNHEY and CDR2 SMNVEV (reference sequence). The CDR3 protein is CASSIDSFYEQYF. In nucleotides, the CDR3 is TGTGCCAGCAGTATAGACAGTTTCTACGAGCAGTACTTC.

This chain uses TRBV5-1 with TRBJ1-2; a weak D match, TRBD1 (5 bases). Trimming took 3 bases from V and 8 from J, leaving 14 bases between them. The CDR3 loop spans 13 amino acids. From germline, CDR1 is SGHRS and CDR2 YFSETQ. The CDR3 DNA follows: TGCGCCAGCAGCTCTGGGGGTTTTGGGGGCTACACCTTC. It translates to CASSSGGFGGYTF.

This chain uses TRBV11-1 with TRBJ2-1; 9 positions agree with TRBD1. The ends lost 1 base at V and 3 bases at J; junction bases unmatched: 4. Germline-derived CDR1 and CDR2 are SGHAT and FQDESV (reference sequence). The CDR3 contains 16 residues. CDR3 sequence (DNA): TGTGCCAGCAGCTTAGACAGGGGGCGCATCTACAATGAGCAGTTCTTC. It specifies CASSLDRGRIYNEQFF. The complete variable domain, with remaining parts taken from reference TRBV11-1 and TRBJ2-1, reads EAEVAQSPRYKITEKSQAVAFWCDPISGHATLYWYRQILGQGPELLVQFQDESVVDDSQLPKDRFSAERLKGVDSTLKIQPAELGDSAMYLCASSLDRGRIYNEQFFGPGTRLTVL.

The chain joins TRBV4-1 to TRBJ2-6, with D perhaps matching TRBD1 (7 bases). CDR3 length: 18 residues. V shed 1 base and J shed 0 bases, with 13 bases lying between them. Germline CDR1 is MGHRA and CDR2 is YSYEKL. The CDR3 coding sequence is TGCGCCAGCAGCCAAGTCGGGGGACAGACCTCTGGGGCCAACGTCCTGACTTTC. Protein: CASSQVGGQTSGANVLTF.